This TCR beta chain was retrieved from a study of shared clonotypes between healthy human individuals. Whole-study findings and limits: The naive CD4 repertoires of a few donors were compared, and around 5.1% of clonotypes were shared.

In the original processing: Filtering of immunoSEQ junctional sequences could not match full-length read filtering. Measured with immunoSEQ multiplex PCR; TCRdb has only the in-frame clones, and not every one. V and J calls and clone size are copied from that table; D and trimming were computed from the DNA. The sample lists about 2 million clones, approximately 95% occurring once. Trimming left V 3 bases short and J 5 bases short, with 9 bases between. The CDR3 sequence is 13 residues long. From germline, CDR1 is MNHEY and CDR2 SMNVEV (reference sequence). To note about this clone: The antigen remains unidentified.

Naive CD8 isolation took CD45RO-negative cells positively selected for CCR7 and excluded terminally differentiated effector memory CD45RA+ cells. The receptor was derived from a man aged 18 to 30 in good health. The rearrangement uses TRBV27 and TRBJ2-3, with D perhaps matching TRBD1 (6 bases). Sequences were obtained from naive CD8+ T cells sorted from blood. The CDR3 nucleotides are TGTGCCAGCAGTTTCAGGGGTGAAGATACGCAGTATTTT. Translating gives CASSFRGEDTQYF.